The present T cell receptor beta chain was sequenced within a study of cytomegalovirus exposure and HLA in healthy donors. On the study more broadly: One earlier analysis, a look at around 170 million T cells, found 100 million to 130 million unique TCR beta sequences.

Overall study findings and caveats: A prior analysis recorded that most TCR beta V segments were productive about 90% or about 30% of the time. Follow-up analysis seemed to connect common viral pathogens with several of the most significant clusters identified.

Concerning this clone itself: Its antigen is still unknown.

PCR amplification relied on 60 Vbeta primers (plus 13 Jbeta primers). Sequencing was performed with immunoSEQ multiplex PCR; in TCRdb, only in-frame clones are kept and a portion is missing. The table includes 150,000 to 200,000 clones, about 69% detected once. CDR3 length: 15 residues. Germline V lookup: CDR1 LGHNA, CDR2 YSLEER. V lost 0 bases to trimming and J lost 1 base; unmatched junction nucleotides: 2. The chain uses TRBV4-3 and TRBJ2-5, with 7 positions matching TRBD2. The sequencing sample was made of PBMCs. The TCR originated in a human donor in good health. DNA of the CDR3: TGCGCCAGCAGCCAAGATTGGGAGGGCCAAGAGACCCAGTACTTC. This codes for CASSQDWEGQETQYF.